Listed below are T cell receptor beta chains from one sample, sequenced in a study of T cell responses to AZD1222 COVID-19 vaccine. The data were produced by immunoSEQ multiplex PCR, yet TCRdb's version contains in-frame clones alone and is incomplete. The repertoire holds around 52,000 clones, with about 90% as singletons. Sample: peripheral blood, taken on day 0 of AZD1222 vaccination. The receptors here all came from an adult in good health. The CDR3 runs from the conserved cysteine through the conserved F or W. D genes are given only for firm matches. Clone sizes are given selectively: once, few, many, or a class where the clone is expanded.

v_call: TRBV5-8; clone_size: -; j_call: TRBJ2-3; d_call: -; cdr3_aa: CASSLWISTDTQYF; cdr3_nt: TGTGCCAGCAGCTTGTGGATTAGCACAGATACGCAGTATTTT
v_call: TRBV5-1; clone_size: -; j_call: TRBJ1-2; d_call: -; cdr3_aa: CASSLIAGIYGYTF; cdr3_nt: TGCGCCAGCAGCTTGATAGCGGGAATCTATGGCTACACCTTC
v_call: TRBV4-1; clone_size: -; j_call: TRBJ2-2; d_call: -; cdr3_aa: CASSQRVIENTGELFF; cdr3_nt: TGCGCCAGCAGCCAGCGAGTGATTGAGAACACCGGGGAGCTGTTTTTT
v_call: TRBV19; clone_size: -; j_call: TRBJ2-7; d_call: TRBD1; cdr3_aa: CASSIGAGQVLSYEQYF; cdr3_nt: TGTGCCAGTAGTATAGGTGCGGGACAGGTCCTCTCCTACGAGCAGTACTTC
v_call: TRBV2; clone_size: -; j_call: TRBJ2-6; d_call: -; cdr3_aa: CASSTNSGANVLTF; cdr3_nt: TGTGCCAGCAGTACGAACTCTGGGGCCAACGTCCTGACTTTC
v_call: TRBV10-3; clone_size: -; j_call: TRBJ2-1; d_call: TRBD2; cdr3_aa: CAVYSQAGTSGAYNEQFF; cdr3_nt: TGTGCCGTTTACAGCCAGGCGGGGACTAGCGGAGCCTACAATGAGCAGTTCTTC
v_call: TRBV5-8; clone_size: once; j_call: TRBJ1-1; d_call: -; cdr3_aa: CASSATAFRMNTEAFF; cdr3_nt: TGTGCCAGCAGCGCGACAGCTTTCAGGATGAACACTGAAGCTTTCTTT
v_call: TRBV9; clone_size: few; j_call: TRBJ1-2; d_call: -; cdr3_aa: CASSVASGATYGYTF; cdr3_nt: TGTGCCAGCAGCGTAGCTTCGGGGGCGACCTATGGCTACACCTTC
v_call: TRBV10-3; clone_size: -; j_call: TRBJ1-1; d_call: -; cdr3_aa: CATESGGNTEAFF; cdr3_nt: TGTGCCACCGAATCTGGGGGGAACACTGAAGCTTTCTTT
v_call: TRBV29-1; clone_size: -; j_call: TRBJ1-5; d_call: -; cdr3_aa: CKSRTRFYSNQPQHF; cdr3_nt: TGTAAGTCCCGGACCCGCTTCTATAGCAATCAGCCCCAGCATTTT
v_call: TRBV3-1/TRBV3-2; clone_size: few; j_call: TRBJ2-1; d_call: TRBD2; cdr3_aa: CASSPSAGANEQFF; cdr3_nt: TGTGCCAGCAGCCCTTCGGCGGGAGCCAATGAGCAGTTCTTC
v_call: TRBV4-2; clone_size: few; j_call: TRBJ1-6; d_call: -; cdr3_aa: CASSQDMGVNSPLHF; cdr3_nt: TGTGCCAGCAGCCAAGATATGGGAGTCAATTCACCCCTCCACTTT
v_call: TRBV6-2/TRBV6-3; clone_size: -; j_call: TRBJ1-1; d_call: -; cdr3_aa: CASSYGQGTEAFF; cdr3_nt: TGTGCCAGCAGTTACGGGCAGGGAACTGAAGCTTTCTTT
v_call: TRBV11-3; clone_size: -; j_call: TRBJ2-7; d_call: -; cdr3_aa: CASSLRSSYEQYF; cdr3_nt: TGTGCCAGCAGCTTACGGAGCTCCTACGAGCAGTACTTC
v_call: TRBV6-5; clone_size: -; j_call: TRBJ1-1; d_call: TRBD1; cdr3_aa: CASSEMTGSAFF; cdr3_nt: TGTGCCAGCAGCGAGATGACAGGGTCGGCTTTCTTT
v_call: TRBV6-6; clone_size: -; j_call: TRBJ1-2; d_call: -; cdr3_aa: CASQEGQTGYTF; cdr3_nt: TGTGCCAGCCAGGAAGGGCAGACCGGCTACACCTTC